The 5 T cell receptor beta chains in this list originate from one sample, sequenced in a study of blood T cell repertoires in COVID-19. The repertoire was sequenced with immunoSEQ multiplex PCR; TCRdb's copy has only in-frame clones and lacks some. The table includes some 240,000 clones, 84% detected once. Sequencing used peripheral blood. Source of these receptors: a woman in her forties who had recovered from COVID-19.

This chain joins TRBV6-5 and TRBJ2-1; tentative D call: TRBD2 (6 bases). Germline-derived CDR1 and CDR2 are MNHEY and SVGAGI. Trimming pared 10 bases from V and 2 bases from J, leaving 15 bases between. The CDR3 runs 14 residues. Here the CDR3 DNA reads TGTGCCACCGCGGGGAGCCATACCTACAATGAGCAGTTCTTC. Translated: CATAGSHTYNEQFF.

The chain recombines TRBV4-2 with TRBJ2-5; TRBD2 matches at 10 bases. Losses at the gene ends were 4 bases for V and 3 bases for J; bases not matched to a gene: 8. Germline CDR1 and CDR2: LGHNA and YNFKEQ. The CDR3 has 16 amino acids. CDR3 DNA sequence: TGTGCCAGCAGCCCGGGGTGGCTAGCGGGGGAAGAGACCCAGTACTTC. Translated: CASSPGWLAGEETQYF.

The chain couples TRBV28 to TRBJ2-7; D unresolved. CDR1 is MDHEN, CDR2 SYDVKM, per germline. The CDR3 contains 13 residues. V lost 2 bases and J lost 4, with 9 bases in between. Here the CDR3 reads CASSLGQLYEQYF. The CDR3 DNA reads TGTGCCAGCAGTTTAGGGCAGTTATACGAGCAGTACTTC.

V usage is TRBV19 and J usage is TRBJ2-7; TRBD2 might be the D (6 bases). The CDR3 runs to 14 residues. CDR1 LNHDA and CDR2 SQIVND come from the germline V gene (reference sequence). Trimming cost V 0 bases and J 6 bases, with 12 bases left between them. CDR3 nucleotide sequence: TGTGCCAGTAGTATAGATGGAGGAGGGCGCGAGCAGTACTTC. The encoded protein is CASSIDGGGREQYF.

The chain links TRBV5-8 to TRBJ2-1; tentatively, D is TRBD1 (6 bases). The CDR3 is 15 residues long. V was pared by 0 bases and J by 5 bases, with 12 bases between. Germline values: CDR1 SGHTS, CDR2 YDEGEE. This CDR3 is CASSLVGQIHNEQFF. CDR3 in DNA: TGTGCCAGCAGCTTGGTTGGACAGATCCACAATGAGCAGTTCTTC.